This T cell receptor (beta chain) emerged from a study of shared clonotypes between healthy human individuals. Overall study findings and caveats: Across a handful of donors, naive CD4 shared roughly 5%, naive CD8 under 4%, memory CD4 less than 2.5%, memory CD8 about 0.38%.

About this clone: Its antigen is as yet unknown.

Naive CD8 cells lacked CD45RO, underwent positive selection for CCR7 and left out terminally differentiated effector memory CD45RA+ cells. Using immunoSEQ multiplex PCR, the repertoire was profiled, and TCRdb retains in-frame clones only, with some absent. Found here are around 2,000,000 clones, about 95% of them singletons; the top ten hold more than 0.95%. The sequence was collected from a man aged 18 to 35 in good health. The sequencing input was naive CD8+ T cells sorted from blood.

The CDR3 reads CASSSGIETTSGRYNEQFF. The CDR3 nucleotides are TGTGCCAGCAGTTCCGGCATAGAGACGACTAGCGGGCGTTACAATGAGCAGTTCTTC. This chain joins TRBV27 and TRBJ2-1, with 10 bases fitting TRBD2. V was pared by 4 bases and J by 4 bases, with 16 bases of the junction left unmatched. The CDR3 spans 19 residues. Germline V gene lookup returns CDR1 MNHEY and CDR2 SMNVEV (reference sequence).